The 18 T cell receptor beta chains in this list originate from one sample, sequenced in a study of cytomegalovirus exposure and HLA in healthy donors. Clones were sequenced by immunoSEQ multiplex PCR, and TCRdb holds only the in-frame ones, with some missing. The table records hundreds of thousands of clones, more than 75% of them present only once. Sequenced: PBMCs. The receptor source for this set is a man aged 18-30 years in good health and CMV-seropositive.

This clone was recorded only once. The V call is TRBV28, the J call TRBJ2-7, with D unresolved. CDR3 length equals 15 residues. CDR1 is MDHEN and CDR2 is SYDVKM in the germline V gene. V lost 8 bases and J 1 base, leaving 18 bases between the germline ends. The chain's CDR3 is CASARLVISSYEQYF. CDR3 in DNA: TGTGCCAGCGCGAGGCTAGTTATATCTTCCTACGAGCAGTACTTC.

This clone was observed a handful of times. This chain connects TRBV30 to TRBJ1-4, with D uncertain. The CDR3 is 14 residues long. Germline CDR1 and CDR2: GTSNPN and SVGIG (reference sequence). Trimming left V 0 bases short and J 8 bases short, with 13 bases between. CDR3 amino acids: CAWSVLPLREKLFF. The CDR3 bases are TGTGCCTGGAGTGTTTTGCCCCTGAGGGAAAAACTGTTTTTT.

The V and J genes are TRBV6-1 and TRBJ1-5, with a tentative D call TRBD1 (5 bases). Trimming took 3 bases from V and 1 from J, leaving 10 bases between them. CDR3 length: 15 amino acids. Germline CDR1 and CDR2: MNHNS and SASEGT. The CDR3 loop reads CASSEGGVSNQPQHF. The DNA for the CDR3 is TGTGCCAGCAGTGAGGGAGGGGTGAGCAATCAGCCCCAGCATTTT.

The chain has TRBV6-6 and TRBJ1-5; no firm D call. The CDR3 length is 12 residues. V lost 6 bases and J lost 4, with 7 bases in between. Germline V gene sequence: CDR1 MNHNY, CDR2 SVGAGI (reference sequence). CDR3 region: CASRLPNQPQHF. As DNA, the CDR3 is TGTGCCAGCAGACTCCCAAATCAGCCCCAGCATTTT.

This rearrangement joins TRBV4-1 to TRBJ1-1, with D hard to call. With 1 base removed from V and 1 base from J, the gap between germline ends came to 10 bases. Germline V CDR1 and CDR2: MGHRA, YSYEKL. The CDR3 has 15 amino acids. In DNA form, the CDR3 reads TGCGCCAGCAGCCAAGTCTTCCCTGGGAACACTGAAGCTTTCTTT. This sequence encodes CASSQVFPGNTEAFF.

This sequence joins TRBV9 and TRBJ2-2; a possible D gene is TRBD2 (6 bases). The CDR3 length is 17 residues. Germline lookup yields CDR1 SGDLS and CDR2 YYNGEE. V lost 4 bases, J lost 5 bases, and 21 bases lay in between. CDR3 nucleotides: TGTGCCAGCAGCCACCCTCGGGGGACCTCTCGGACCGGGGAGCTGTTTTTT. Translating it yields CASSHPRGTSRTGELFF.

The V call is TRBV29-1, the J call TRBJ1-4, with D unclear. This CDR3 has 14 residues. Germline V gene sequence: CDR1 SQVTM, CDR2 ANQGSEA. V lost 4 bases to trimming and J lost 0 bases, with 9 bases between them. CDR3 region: CSVGSGPTNEKLFF. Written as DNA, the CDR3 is TGCAGCGTTGGATCCGGTCCAACTAATGAAAAACTGTTTTTT.

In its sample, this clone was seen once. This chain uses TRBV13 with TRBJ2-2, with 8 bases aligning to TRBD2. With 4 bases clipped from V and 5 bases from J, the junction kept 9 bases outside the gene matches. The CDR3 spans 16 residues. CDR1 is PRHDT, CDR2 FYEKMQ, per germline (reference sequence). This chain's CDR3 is CASSSFRTSRTGELFF. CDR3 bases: TGTGCCAGCAGCTCGTTCCGGACTAGCAGAACCGGGGAGCTGTTTTTT.

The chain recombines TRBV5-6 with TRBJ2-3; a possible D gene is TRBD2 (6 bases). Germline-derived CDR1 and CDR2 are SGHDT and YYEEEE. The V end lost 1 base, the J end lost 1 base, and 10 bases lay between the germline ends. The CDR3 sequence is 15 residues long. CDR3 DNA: TGTGCCAGCAGCTTGCGGCGGGACGGCACAGATACGCAGTATTTT. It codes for CASSLRRDGTDTQYF. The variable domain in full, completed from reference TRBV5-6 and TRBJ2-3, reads DAGVTQSPTHLIKTRGQQVTLRCSPKSGHDTVSWYQQALGQGPQFIFQYYEEEERQRGNFPDRFSGHQFPNYSSELNVNALLLGDSALYLCASSLRRDGTDTQYFGPGTRLTVL.

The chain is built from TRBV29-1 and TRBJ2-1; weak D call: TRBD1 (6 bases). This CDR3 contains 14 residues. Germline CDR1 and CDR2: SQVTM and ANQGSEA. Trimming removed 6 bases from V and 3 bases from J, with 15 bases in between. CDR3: CSVSGTNYYNEQFF. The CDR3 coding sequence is TGCAGCGTCTCCGGGACAAATTACTACAATGAGCAGTTCTTC.

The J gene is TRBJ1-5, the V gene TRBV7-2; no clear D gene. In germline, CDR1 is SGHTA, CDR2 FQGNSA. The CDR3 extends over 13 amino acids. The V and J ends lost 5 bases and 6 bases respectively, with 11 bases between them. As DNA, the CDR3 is TGTGCCAGCAGCCGTACGGTGGGTCAGCCCCAGCATTTT. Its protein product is CASSRTVGQPQHF.

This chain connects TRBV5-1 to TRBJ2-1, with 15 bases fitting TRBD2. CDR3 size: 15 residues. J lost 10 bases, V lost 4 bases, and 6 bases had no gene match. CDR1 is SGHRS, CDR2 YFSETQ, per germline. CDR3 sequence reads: CASSMGLAGGKEQFF. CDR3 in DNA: TGCGCCAGCAGCATGGGACTAGCGGGAGGTAAAGAGCAGTTCTTC.

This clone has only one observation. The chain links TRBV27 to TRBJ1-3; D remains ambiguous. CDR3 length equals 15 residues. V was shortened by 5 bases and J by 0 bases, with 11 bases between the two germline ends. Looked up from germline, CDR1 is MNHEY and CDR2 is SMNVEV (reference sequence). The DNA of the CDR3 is TGTGCCAGCAGTCCGACACGAAACTCTGGAAACACCATATATTTT. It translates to CASSPTRNSGNTIYF.

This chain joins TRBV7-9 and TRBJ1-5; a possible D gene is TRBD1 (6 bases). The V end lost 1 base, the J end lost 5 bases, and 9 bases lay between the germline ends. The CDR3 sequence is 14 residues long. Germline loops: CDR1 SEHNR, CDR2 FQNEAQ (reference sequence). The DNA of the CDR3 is TGTGCCAGCAGCTTAGGGGGGGGCCATCAGCCCCAGCATTTT. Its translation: CASSLGGGHQPQHF.

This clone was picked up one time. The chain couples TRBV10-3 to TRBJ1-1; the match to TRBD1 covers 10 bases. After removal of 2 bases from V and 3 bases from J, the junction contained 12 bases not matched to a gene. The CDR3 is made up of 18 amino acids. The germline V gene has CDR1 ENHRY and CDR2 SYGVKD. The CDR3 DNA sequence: TGTGCCATCAGTGAGACCGGGACAGGGGTCTTTTCGGACACTGAAGCTTTCTTT. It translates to CAISETGTGVFSDTEAFF.

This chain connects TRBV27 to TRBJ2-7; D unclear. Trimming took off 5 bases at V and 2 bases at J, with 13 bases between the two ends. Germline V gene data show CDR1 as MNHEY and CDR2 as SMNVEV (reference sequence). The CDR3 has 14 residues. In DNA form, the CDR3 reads TGTGCCAGCAGTCACCGCGGCATTGCCTACGAGCAGTACTTC. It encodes CASSHRGIAYEQYF.

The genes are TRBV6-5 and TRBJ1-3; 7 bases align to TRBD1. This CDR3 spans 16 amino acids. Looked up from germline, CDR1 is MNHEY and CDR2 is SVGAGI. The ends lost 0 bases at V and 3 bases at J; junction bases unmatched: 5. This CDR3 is CASSYSQGGYGNTIYF. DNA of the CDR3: TGTGCCAGCAGTTACTCCCAGGGGGGGTATGGAAACACCATATATTTT.

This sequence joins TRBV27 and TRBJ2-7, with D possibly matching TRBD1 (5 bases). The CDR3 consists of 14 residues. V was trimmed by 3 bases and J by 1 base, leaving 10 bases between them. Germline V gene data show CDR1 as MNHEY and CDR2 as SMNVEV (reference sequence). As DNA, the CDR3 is TGTGCCAGCAGTTTCGTCGCAGGGTCCTACGAGCAGTACTTC. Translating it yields CASSFVAGSYEQYF.